What follows is one T cell receptor (beta chain) and its context. The protocol was immunoSEQ multiplex PCR, while the TCRdb copy is restricted to in-frame clones and leaves out a portion. The sample lists more than 200,000 clones, around 90% occurring once. The record originates from a study of blood T cell repertoires in COVID-19. The CDR3 is 14 residues long. Trimming took 2 bases from V and 3 from J, leaving 13 bases between them. Per the germline V gene, CDR1 is SQVTM and CDR2 is ANQGSEA. Sequenced material: peripheral blood. This receptor was identified in a woman aged 60-70 years with COVID-19, enrolled during active disease. This chain connects TRBV29-1 to TRBJ1-2; D gene ambiguous. CDR3 nucleotide sequence: TGCAGCGTTGAAAGCCCAGCGGGGTACTATGGCTACACCTTC. The encoded protein is CSVESPAGYYGYTF.